What follows are 10 T cell receptor beta chains derived from one specimen sequenced in a study of CD8 T cells in ankylosing spondylitis. Using its own MiXCR run on the 5' RACE reads, TCRdb lists one record per CDR3 protein. The sample contains 25,000 to 35,000 distinct CDR3 sequences, about 5.1% of which appear only once. The specimen sequenced was blood, either unsorted or a sorted T cell fraction (not recorded which). These receptors were obtained from a female donor with ankylosing spondylitis or in good health (not recorded which).

This clonotype appeared many times. The rearrangement joins TRBV9 to TRBJ2-2; D gene unclear. Per the germline V gene, CDR1 is SGDLS and CDR2 is YYNGEE. V gave up 4 bases and J gave up 0 bases, with 7 bases separating them. This CDR3 is built from 14 residues. CDR3 nucleotides: TGTGCCAGCAGCCTGGCCCCGAACACCGGGGAGCTGTTTTTT. Translated: CASSLAPNTGELFF.

This clonotype was counted ten times or more. V gene TRBV9 combines with J gene TRBJ1-1, with TRBD1 matching 10 bases. The CDR3 is 15 amino acids. Trimming at V came to 0 bases and at J to 7 bases, leaving 6 bases not matched to a gene. Germline V CDR1 and CDR2: SGDLS, YYNGEE. CDR3 nucleotides: TGTGCCAGCAGCGTAGAGGGACAGGGGAGGGATGAAGCTTTCTTT. Translating gives CASSVEGQGRDEAFF.

This clonotype was counted many times. The chain employs TRBV9 and TRBJ1-3; D is ambiguous. The V end was cut by 2 bases, the J end by 0 bases, with 9 bases between. The CDR3 has 15 amino acids. Germline values: CDR1 SGDLS, CDR2 YYNGEE. The CDR3 nucleotides read TGTGCCAGCAGCGTGGGGTTTTACTCTGGAAACACCATATATTTT. Translated: CASSVGFYSGNTIYF.

This clonotype was seen a few times. This chain links TRBV9 with TRBJ2-5, with 9 nucleotides matching TRBD2. Trimming removed 0 bases from V and 2 bases from J; junction bases left unmatched: 5. Germline V gene lookup returns CDR1 SGDLS and CDR2 YYNGEE. This CDR3 contains 16 residues. The DNA of the CDR3 is TGTGCCAGCAGCGTAGGAGCGGGGGGCCTGCAAGAGACCCAGTACTTC. Its protein product is CASSVGAGGLQETQYF.

In its sample, this clonotype was seen many times. CDR3 region: CASSEGLAGGLPYEQYF. The DNA of the CDR3 is TGTGCCAGCAGCGAAGGACTAGCGGGAGGGCTCCCGTACGAGCAGTACTTC. The V and J genes are TRBV9 and TRBJ2-7; 15 positions match TRBD2. The CDR3 contains 17 residues. The ends lost 3 bases at V and 4 bases at J; junction bases unmatched: 8. Germline values: CDR1 SGDLS, CDR2 YYNGEE.

This clonotype was recorded at least ten times. The chain employs TRBV9 and TRBJ2-1, with TRBD2 matching 12 bases. The germline gives CDR1 SGDLS, CDR2 YYNGEE. CDR3 length: 19 amino acids. J gave up 8 bases and V 4 bases, and 19 bases lay outside the gene matches. The CDR3 DNA sequence: TGTGCCAGCAGCCCCTACCAAGTTACTAGCGGGGGGCCTGGATATGAGCAGTTCTTC. Protein sequence: CASSPYQVTSGGPGYEQFF.

This clonotype is medium-sized within its sample. The rearrangement uses TRBV9 and TRBJ1-2; 7 nucleotides agree with TRBD1. V shed 3 bases and J 1 base; nucleotides not matched to a gene: 6. The CDR3 is 15 residues long. From germline, CDR1 is SGDLS and CDR2 YYNGEE. CDR3 protein: CASSETGNLNYGYTF. The CDR3 DNA is TGTGCCAGCAGCGAGACAGGGAACCTTAACTATGGCTACACCTTC.

This clonotype was seen a handful of times. This clone may be a read error of a much larger clone one base away. The chain employs TRBV9 and TRBJ1-1, with D maybe TRBD1 (6 bases). The CDR3 is made up of 14 amino acids. Deletions cut 0 bases from V and 1 base from J, with 7 bases between. Germline assignment: CDR1 SGDLS and CDR2 YYNGEE. CDR3 in amino acids: CASSVEQGNTEAFF. CDR3 bases: TGTGCCAGCAGCGTAGAACAGGGGAACACTGAAGCTTTCTTT.

The table lists this clonotype with many counts. CDR3 sequence (DNA): TGTGCCAGCAGCGTAGAAGAGGTCGGGACTAGGAAGACCCAGTACTTC. This gives the protein CASSVEEVGTRKTQYF. The V gene is TRBV9, the J gene TRBJ2-5, with 8 positions matching TRBD2. Germline V lookup: CDR1 SGDLS, CDR2 YYNGEE. CDR3 size: 16 residues. Losses at the gene ends were 0 bases for V and 6 bases for J; bases not matched to a gene: 10.

This clonotype was picked up a small number of times. The chain has TRBV9 and TRBJ2-3; 7 bases are a match to TRBD1. The germline V gene encodes CDR1 SGDLS and CDR2 YYNGEE. The V segment lost 0 bases and the J segment 2 bases; nucleotides outside the gene matches: 9. CDR3 length: 17 residues. DNA for the CDR3: TGTGCCAGCAGCGTAGGTGAGGTAAAGGGGGCCACAGATACGCAGTATTTT. It codes for CASSVGEVKGATDTQYF.